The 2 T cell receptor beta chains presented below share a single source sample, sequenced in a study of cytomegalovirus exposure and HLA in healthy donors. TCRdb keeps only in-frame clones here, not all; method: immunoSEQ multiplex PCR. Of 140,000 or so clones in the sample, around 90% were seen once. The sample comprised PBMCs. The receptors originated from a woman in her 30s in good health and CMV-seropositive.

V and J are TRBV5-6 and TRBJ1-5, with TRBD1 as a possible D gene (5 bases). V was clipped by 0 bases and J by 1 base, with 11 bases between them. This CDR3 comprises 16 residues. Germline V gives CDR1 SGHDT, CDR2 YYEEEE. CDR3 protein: CASSLGQGGSNQPQHF. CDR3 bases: TGTGCCAGCAGCTTGGGCCAGGGAGGGAGCAATCAGCCCCAGCATTTT.

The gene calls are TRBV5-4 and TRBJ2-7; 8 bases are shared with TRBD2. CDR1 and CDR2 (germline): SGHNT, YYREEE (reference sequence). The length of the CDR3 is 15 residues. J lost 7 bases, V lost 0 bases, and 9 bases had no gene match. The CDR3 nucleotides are TGTGCCAGCAGCTTGGGATACGGGAGGGATCGGGAGCAGTACTTC. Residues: CASSLGYGRDREQYF. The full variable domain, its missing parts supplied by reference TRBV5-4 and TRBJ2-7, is ETGVTQSPTHLIKTRGQQVTLRCSSQSGHNTVSWYQQALGQGPQFIFQYYREEENGRGNFPPRFSGLQFPNYSSELNVNALELDDSALYLCASSLGYGRDREQYFGPGTRLTVT.